This section outlines one T cell receptor beta chain sequence together with its context. The sample is drawn from a study of cytomegalovirus exposure and HLA in healthy donors. This CDR3 region has 15 residues. Trimming stripped 0 bases from V and 7 bases from J, with 15 bases between. Germline CDR1 LGHNT, CDR2 FRNRAP. 13 Jbeta primers and 60 Vbeta primers were used for the PCR. Sequencing was performed with immunoSEQ multiplex PCR; in TCRdb, only in-frame clones are kept and a portion is missing. The sample table sets out 150,000 to 200,000 clones. The clonotype was recovered from a woman in her fifties or sixties in good health and CMV-seronegative. The V gene is TRBV12-5, the J gene TRBJ1-1, with D unresolved. Sequenced input: PBMCs. CDR3 nucleotide sequence: TGTGCTAGTGGTTTGGTCCCCCTGCTTGAGGGTGAAGCTTTCTTT. This translates into CASGLVPLLEGEAFF.